One and the same sample provided the 4 T cell receptor beta chains below, sequenced in a study of T-cell memory formation after mild COVID-19. In TCRdb, the 5' RACE reads were re-called with MiXCR into one record per CDR3 protein. The sample lists 120,000 or so distinct CDR3 sequences; roughly 6.2% were seen once. Specimen: PBMCs or a T cell subset sorted from them (not recorded which). The source is an adult woman who had mild COVID-19 (a few samples of this study predate the infection). Cell type and time point are not known.

V gene TRBV5-1 combines with J gene TRBJ1-1; a possible D gene is TRBD1 (5 bases). Germline V gene sequence: CDR1 SGHRS, CDR2 YFSETQ. Trimming removed 4 bases from V and 4 bases from J, with 11 bases in between. The CDR3 runs 13 residues. In DNA form, the CDR3 reads TGCGCCAGCAGCGACTGGGGGGTCACTGAAGCTTTCTTT. This sequence encodes CASSDWGVTEAFF.

This clonotype has at least ten counts. The rearrangement uses TRBV29-1 and TRBJ2-1; D remains unclear. The CDR3 runs to 11 residues. Looked up from germline, CDR1 is SQVTM and CDR2 is ANQGSEA. The V end lost 5 bases, the J end lost 6 bases, and 8 bases lay between the germline ends. This CDR3 is CSVSGLNEQFF. The CDR3 DNA reads TGCAGCGTTTCGGGCCTCAATGAGCAGTTCTTC.

This clonotype was seen more than once but under ten times. The V gene is TRBV7-9, the J gene TRBJ2-1, with 11 nucleotides matching TRBD2. The CDR3 length is 15 residues. V gave up 3 bases and J gave up 8 bases; unmatched junction bases: 6. Germline-derived CDR1 and CDR2 are SEHNR and FQNEAQ (reference sequence). CDR3 residues: CASSFALAGEHEQFF. The CDR3 DNA is TGTGCCAGCAGCTTCGCACTAGCGGGAGAGCATGAGCAGTTCTTC.

The chain is built from TRBV7-2 and TRBJ1-2; TRBD1 matches at 7 bases. CDR1 is SGHTA and CDR2 is FQGNSA in the germline V gene. The CDR3 runs 14 residues. The V segment lost 6 bases and the J segment 5 bases; nucleotides outside the gene matches: 9. In DNA, the CDR3 is TGTGCCAGCAGTTCGGACAGGCCGAGTTATGGCTACACCTTC. Its translation: CASSSDRPSYGYTF.